This T cell receptor beta chain comes out of a study of tumor-infiltrating lymphocytes in localized non-small cell lung cancer. Background on the study: Resected tumor was paired with non-adjacent uninvolved lung from the same patient. Study-wide points: Each assay used a separate piece of the same tissue. Only some patients had TCR sequencing, depending on available tissue.

A word on this clone: Its antigen is unknown.

V dropped 2 bases and J dropped 0 bases, with 4 bases sitting between them. Germline V gene data show CDR1 as MNHEY and CDR2 as SMNVEV (reference sequence). This CDR3 has 13 residues. Generated by immunoSEQ multiplex PCR, the TCRdb table keeps only in-frame clones and is missing some. The table includes some 22,000 clones, approximately 80% detected once. The sample taken for sequencing was lung tumor tissue. The chain couples TRBV27 to TRBJ2-5; no reliable D call. The receptor comes from a human donor with non-small cell lung cancer. The CDR3 DNA follows: TGTGCCAGCAGTTTAGGGGACCAAGAGACCCAGTACTTC. It codes for CASSLGDQETQYF.